This T cell receptor (beta chain) originates from a study of glioma-infiltrating T cells. Study results and caveats: Above-expected tissue-blood divergence occurred in all gliomas, most in low-grade ones.

Of note for this clonotype: Its antigen is not identified.

Amplification of TCR alpha and beta CDR3 regions from RNA used iRepertoire nested multiplex PCR. Tissue mRNA or PBMC total RNA, about 85-400 ng, went into one-step reverse transcription and amplification. TCRdb ran MiXCR on the multiplex PCR reads and lists one entry per CDR3 protein. The sample has roughly 100,000 distinct CDR3 sequences, around 37% seen once. This TCR was recovered from a human donor with low-grade glioma or glioblastoma, undergoing nonglioma brain surgery, or in good health (not recorded which). Sequencing was done on a sample of glioma tissue, nonneoplastic brain tissue, or PBMCs (not recorded which).

The CDR3, as DNA: TGTGCCAGCAGTAAACAGGGGGCAGGAGAGACCCAGTACTTC. Translation gives CASSKQGAGETQYF. The chain recombines TRBV28 with TRBJ2-5; 9 bases agree with TRBD1. Trimming took 5 bases from V and 4 from J; bases not matched to a gene: 5. Looked up from germline, CDR1 is MDHEN and CDR2 is SYDVKM. This CDR3 is 14 amino acids long.